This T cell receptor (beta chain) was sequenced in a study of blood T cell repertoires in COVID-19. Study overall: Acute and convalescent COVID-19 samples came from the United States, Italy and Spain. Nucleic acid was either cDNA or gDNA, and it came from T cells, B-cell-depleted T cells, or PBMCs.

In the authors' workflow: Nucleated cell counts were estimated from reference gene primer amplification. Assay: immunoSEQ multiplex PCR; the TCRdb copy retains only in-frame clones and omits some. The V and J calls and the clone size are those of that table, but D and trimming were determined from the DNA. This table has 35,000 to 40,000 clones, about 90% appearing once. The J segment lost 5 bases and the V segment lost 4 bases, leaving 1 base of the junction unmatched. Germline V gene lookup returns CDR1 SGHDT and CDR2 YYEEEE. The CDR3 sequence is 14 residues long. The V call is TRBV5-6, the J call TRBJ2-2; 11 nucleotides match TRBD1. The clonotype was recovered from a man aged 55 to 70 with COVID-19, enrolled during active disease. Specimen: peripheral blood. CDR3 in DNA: TGTGCCAGCAGCCGGGACAGGGGGACCGGGGAGCTGTTTTTT. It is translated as CASSRDRGTGELFF. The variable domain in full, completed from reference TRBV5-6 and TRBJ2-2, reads DAGVTQSPTHLIKTRGQQVTLRCSPKSGHDTVSWYQQALGQGPQFIFQYYEEEERQRGNFPDRFSGHQFPNYSSELNVNALLLGDSALYLCASSRDRGTGELFFGEGSRLTVL.